One and the same sample provided the 22 T cell receptor beta chains below, sequenced in a study of CXCR3-negative and CXCR3-positive naive CD8 T cells. The study made its TRB cDNA libraries by 5' RACE, adding UMI labels. TCRdb re-called the 5' RACE reads and gives one entry per CDR3 protein, without DNA. This table holds some 50,000 distinct CDR3 sequences. Sequences were obtained from naive CXCR3- CD8+ T cells from blood. Subset denoted: CD45RO-CCR7+CD27+CD95- naive CD8+ T cells lacking CXCR3 (TNR3-). All receptors come from a human donor in good health. Some clones in this sample may be carry-over from other donors' samples.

The genes are TRBV6-6 and TRBJ2-7; TCRdb proposes TRBD1, but this gene call is untestable without DNA. Germline V gene lookup returns CDR1 MNHNY and CDR2 SVGAGI (reference sequence). The CDR3 covers 15 residues. The CDR3 is CASSYSGQGRYEQYF.

The V call is TRBV7-9, the J call TRBJ2-7; the D call from TCRdb, TRBD1, cannot be confirmed without DNA. CDR1 is SEHNR, CDR2 FQNEAQ, per germline (reference sequence). This CDR3 spans 17 amino acids. Here the CDR3 reads CASSSLRAGGTPYEQYF.

The rearrangement links TRBV28 to TRBJ1-6; the D call of TRBD1 rests on TCRdb alone, since no DNA is present to check it. The CDR3 is 14 residues long. Germline loops: CDR1 MDHEN, CDR2 SYDVKM. CDR3 loop: CASSLTGANSPLHF.

The rearrangement joins TRBV18 to TRBJ2-2. Germline V CDR1 and CDR2: KGHSH, LQKENI. The CDR3 contains 15 residues. This CDR3 reads CASSPWAGRTGELFF.

The chain recombines TRBV3-1 with TRBJ2-7; TCRdb designates TRBD2, a call that cannot be tested without DNA. The CDR3 is 16 residues long. Germline V gives CDR1 LGHDT, CDR2 YNNKEL (reference sequence). The CDR3 loop reads CASSQEGLAGVYEQYF.

This chain connects TRBV6-6 to TRBJ1-1. The CDR3 length is 16 residues. Looked up from germline, CDR1 is MNHNY and CDR2 is SVGAGI (reference sequence). This CDR3 reads CASIHRHRGGNTEAFF.

This rearrangement joins TRBV7-9 to TRBJ2-5; as DNA is missing, the TRBD1 call by TCRdb cannot be tested. The CDR3 covers 12 residues. The germline gives CDR1 SEHNR, CDR2 FQNEAQ (reference sequence). CDR3 protein: CASRRQSETQYF.

The chain links TRBV7-9 to TRBJ2-7; TCRdb's D call, TRBD1, is unchecked because there is no DNA. The CDR3 is 13 residues long. Germline CDR1 is SEHNR and CDR2 is FQNEAQ (reference sequence). This CDR3 reads CASSPGQFYEQYF.

The chain joins TRBV12-3 or TRBV12-4 to TRBJ1-5. This CDR3 spans 11 amino acids. CDR3 protein: CASSHSGPQHF.

The V gene is TRBV5-5, the J gene TRBJ2-7; as DNA is missing, the TRBD1 call by TCRdb cannot be tested. Germline CDR1 SGHKS, CDR2 YYEKEE (reference sequence). CDR3 size: 14 residues. CDR3 protein: CASSLGGTAYEQYF.

The V gene is TRBV14, the J gene TRBJ1-6. There are 12 residues in the CDR3. The V gene's germline CDR1 is SGHDN and CDR2 FVKESK. The CDR3 sequence: CASSQYNSPLHF.

The chain carries TRBV5-6 and TRBJ2-6. In germline, CDR1 is SGHDT, CDR2 YYEEEE. CDR3 size: 15 residues. CDR3: CASSFGPSGANVLTF.

The chain couples TRBV7-9 to TRBJ2-1; no DNA is available, so the TRBD1 call from TCRdb remains unchecked. This CDR3 contains 15 residues. The germline V gene has CDR1 SEHNR and CDR2 FQNEAQ (reference sequence). This chain's CDR3 is CASSSRQGTYNEQFF.

The CDR3 protein is CASSKGGNTEAFF. The chain uses TRBV9 and TRBJ1-1; TCRdb lists TRBD1, though no DNA is available to test this call. The CDR3 consists of 13 residues. Germline V gene sequence: CDR1 SGDLS, CDR2 YYNGEE.

The rearrangement links TRBV28 to TRBJ2-1; with no DNA, the TCRdb D assignment of TRBD1 cannot be verified. CDR3 size: 18 residues. Germline values: CDR1 MDHEN, CDR2 SYDVKM. CDR3 loop: CASRLRDRGLSSYNEQFF.

The chain is built from TRBV28 and TRBJ1-5; the D gene TCRdb calls, TRBD1, cannot be checked with no DNA. This CDR3 region has 14 residues. Germline lookup yields CDR1 MDHEN and CDR2 SYDVKM. The CDR3 protein is CASSPGTGPQPQHF.

The chain recombines TRBV6-5 with TRBJ2-7; TCRdb lists TRBD2, though no DNA is available to test this call. This CDR3 has 14 amino acids. Looked up from germline, CDR1 is MNHEY and CDR2 is SVGAGI. The CDR3 reads CASSTSPGAYEQYF.

This chain joins TRBV21-1 and TRBJ2-5; with no DNA, the TCRdb D assignment of TRBD1 cannot be verified. TRBV21-1 is listed as a pseudogene. The CDR3 sequence is 11 residues long. CDR3 in amino acids: CASKGVETQYF.

The chain carries TRBV4-2 and TRBJ2-5; TCRdb's D call, TRBD2, is unchecked because there is no DNA. This CDR3 spans 14 amino acids. Germline-derived CDR1 and CDR2 are LGHNA and YNFKEQ. The CDR3 protein is CASSHPLALETQYF.

The chain employs TRBV6-5 and TRBJ2-1; the TCRdb call, TRBD1, lacks DNA for checking. This CDR3 has 14 amino acids. The germline CDR1 and CDR2 sequences are MNHEY and SVGAGI. CDR3 loop: CASSSMTGYNEQFF.

The chain is built from TRBV27 and TRBJ2-2; TCRdb's D gene call, TRBD1, goes unchecked for lack of DNA. The germline CDR1 and CDR2 sequences are MNHEY and SMNVEV (reference sequence). The length of the CDR3 is 13 residues. The CDR3 protein is CASTNAGSGELFF.

The CDR3 sequence: CASTGSLPYNEQFF. The chain uses TRBV6-2 or TRBV6-3 and TRBJ2-1; TCRdb gives TRBD2 as the D gene, but with no DNA this cannot be confirmed. This CDR3 is 14 amino acids long. The germline gives CDR1 MNHEY, CDR2 SVGEGT.